The sample holds many counts of the clone carrying this TCR beta chain. The target antigen is unknown. This CDR3 has 14 amino acids. Germline V lookup: CDR1 MGHDK, CDR2 SYGVNS. V gave up 3 bases and J gave up 0 bases, with 6 bases separating them. This specimen belongs to a study of T cell repertoires in cytomegalovirus infection. Study-level information: Recently identified HLA-C-restricted CMV epitopes were among the peptides used. A matching HLA type, together with CMV infection, was signaled by public TCR beta signatures. Study-wide points: Within the response measured ex vivo, HLA-C-restricted CMV-specific TCR beta clonotypes were dominant. Adding up the frequency of public TCR beta families identified people who carried CMV plus the relevant HLA.

MiXCR, run by TCRdb on the reads, gives a single entry per CDR3 protein. Of about 920,000 distinct CDR3 sequences listed, roughly 30% are singletons. This chain joins TRBV25-1 and TRBJ2-1; D is uncertain. This clonotype originated in a human donor in good health (CMV status not recorded). Some clones in this sample may be carry-over from other donors' samples. This specimen consisted of cultured CD8+ T cells from PBMCs, obtained from culture after CMV antigen stimulation. The CDR3 region has the DNA TGTGCCAGCAGTGACGGAAGCTCCTACAATGAGCAGTTCTTC. Translating it yields CASSDGSSYNEQFF.